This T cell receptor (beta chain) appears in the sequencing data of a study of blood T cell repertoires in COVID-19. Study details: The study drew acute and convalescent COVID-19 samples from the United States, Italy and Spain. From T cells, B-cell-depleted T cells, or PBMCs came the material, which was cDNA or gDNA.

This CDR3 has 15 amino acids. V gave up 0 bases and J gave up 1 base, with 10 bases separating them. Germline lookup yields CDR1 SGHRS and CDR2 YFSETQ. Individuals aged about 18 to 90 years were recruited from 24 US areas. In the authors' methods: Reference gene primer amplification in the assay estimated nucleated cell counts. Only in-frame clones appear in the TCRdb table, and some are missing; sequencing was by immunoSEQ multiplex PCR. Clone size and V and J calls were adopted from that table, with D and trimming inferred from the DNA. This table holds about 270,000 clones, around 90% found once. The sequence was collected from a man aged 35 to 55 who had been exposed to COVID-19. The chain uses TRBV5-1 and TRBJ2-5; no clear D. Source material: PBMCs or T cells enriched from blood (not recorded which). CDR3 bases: TGCGCCAGCAGCTTGGCCCTCGGTCTCCAAGAGACCCAGTACTTC. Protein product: CASSLALGLQETQYF.